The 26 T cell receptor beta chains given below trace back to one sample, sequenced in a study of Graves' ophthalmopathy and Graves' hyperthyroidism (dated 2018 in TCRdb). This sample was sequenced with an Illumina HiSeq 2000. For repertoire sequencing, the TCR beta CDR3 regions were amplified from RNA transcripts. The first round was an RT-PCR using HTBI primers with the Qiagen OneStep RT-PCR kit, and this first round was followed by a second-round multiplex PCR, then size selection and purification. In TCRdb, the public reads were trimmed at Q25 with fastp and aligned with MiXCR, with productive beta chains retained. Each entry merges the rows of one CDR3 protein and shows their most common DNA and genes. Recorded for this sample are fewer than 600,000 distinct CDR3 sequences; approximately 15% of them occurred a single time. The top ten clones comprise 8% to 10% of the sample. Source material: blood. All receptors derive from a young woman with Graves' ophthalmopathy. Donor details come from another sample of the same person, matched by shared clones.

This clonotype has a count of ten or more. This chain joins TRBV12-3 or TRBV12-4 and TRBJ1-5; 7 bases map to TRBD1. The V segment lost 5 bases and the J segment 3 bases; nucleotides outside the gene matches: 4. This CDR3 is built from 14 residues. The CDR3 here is CASSRQGHNQPQHF. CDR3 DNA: TGTGCCAGCAGTCGACAGGGTCACAATCAGCCCCAGCATTTT.

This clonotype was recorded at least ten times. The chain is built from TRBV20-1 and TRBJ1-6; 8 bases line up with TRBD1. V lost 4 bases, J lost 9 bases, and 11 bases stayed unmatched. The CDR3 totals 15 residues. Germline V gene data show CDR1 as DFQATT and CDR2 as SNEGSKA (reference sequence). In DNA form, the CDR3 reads TGCAGTGCTAATGTGGGACAGGCACAAATTTCACCCCTCCACTTT. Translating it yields CSANVGQAQISPLHF.

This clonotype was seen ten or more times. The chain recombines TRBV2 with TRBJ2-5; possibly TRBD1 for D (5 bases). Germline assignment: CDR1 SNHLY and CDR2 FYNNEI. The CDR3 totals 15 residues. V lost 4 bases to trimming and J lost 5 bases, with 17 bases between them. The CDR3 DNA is TGTGCCAGCAGTGCCACAGGTGGTTTTTCTGAGACCCAGTACTTC. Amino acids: CASSATGGFSETQYF.

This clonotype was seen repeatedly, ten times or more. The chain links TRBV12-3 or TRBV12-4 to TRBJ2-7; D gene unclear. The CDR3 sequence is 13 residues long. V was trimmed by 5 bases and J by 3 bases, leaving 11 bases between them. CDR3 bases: TGTGCCAGCAGTCTCAGCGAGATCTACGAGCAGTACTTC. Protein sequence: CASSLSEIYEQYF.

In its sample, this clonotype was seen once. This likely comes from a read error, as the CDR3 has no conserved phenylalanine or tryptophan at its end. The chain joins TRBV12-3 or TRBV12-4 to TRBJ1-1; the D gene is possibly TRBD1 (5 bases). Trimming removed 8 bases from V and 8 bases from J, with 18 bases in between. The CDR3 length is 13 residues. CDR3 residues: CASAPRVRSEAFI. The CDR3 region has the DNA TGTGCCAGCGCCCCCAGGGTACGGTCCGAAGCTTTCATT.

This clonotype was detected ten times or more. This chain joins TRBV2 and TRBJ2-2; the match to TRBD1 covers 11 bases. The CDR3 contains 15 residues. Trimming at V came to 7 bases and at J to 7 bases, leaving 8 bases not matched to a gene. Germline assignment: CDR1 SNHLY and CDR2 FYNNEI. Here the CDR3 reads CASTEGTGGNGELFF. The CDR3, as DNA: TGTGCCAGCACCGAAGGGACAGGGGGAAACGGGGAGCTGTTTTTT.

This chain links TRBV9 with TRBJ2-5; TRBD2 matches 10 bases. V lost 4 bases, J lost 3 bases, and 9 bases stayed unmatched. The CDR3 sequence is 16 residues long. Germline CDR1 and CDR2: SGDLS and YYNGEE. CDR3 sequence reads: CASSLLAGALKETQYF. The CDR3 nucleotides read TGTGCCAGCAGCCTCCTAGCGGGAGCCCTTAAAGAGACCCAGTACTTC.

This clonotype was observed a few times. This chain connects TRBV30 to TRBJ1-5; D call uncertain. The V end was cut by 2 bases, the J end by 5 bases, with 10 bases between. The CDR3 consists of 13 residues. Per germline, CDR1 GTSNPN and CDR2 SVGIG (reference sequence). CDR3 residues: CAWSLRTDQPQHF. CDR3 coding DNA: TGTGCCTGGAGTCTCCGGACCGATCAGCCCCAGCATTTT.

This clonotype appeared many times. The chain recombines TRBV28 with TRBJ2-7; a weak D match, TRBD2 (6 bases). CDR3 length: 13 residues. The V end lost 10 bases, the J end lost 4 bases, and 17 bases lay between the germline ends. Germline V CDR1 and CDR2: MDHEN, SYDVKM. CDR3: CATNDGTWYEQYF. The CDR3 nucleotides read TGTGCCACCAACGACGGGACTTGGTACGAGCAGTACTTC. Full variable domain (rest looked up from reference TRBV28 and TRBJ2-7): DVKVTQSSRYLVKRTGEKVFLECVQDMDHENMFWYRQDPGLGLRLIYFSYDVKMKEKGDIPEGYSVSREKKERFSLILESASTNQTSMYLCATNDGTWYEQYFGPGTRLTVT.

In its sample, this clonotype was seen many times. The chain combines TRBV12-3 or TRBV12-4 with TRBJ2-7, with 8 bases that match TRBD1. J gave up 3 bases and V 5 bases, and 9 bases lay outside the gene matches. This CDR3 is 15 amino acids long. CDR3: CASSRRTGIRYEQYF. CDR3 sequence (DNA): TGTGCCAGCAGTCGAAGGACAGGGATTCGCTACGAGCAGTACTTC.

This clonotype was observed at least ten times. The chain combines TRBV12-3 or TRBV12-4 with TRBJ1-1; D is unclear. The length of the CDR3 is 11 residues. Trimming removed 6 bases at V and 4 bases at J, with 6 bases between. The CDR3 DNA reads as TGTGCCAGCAGACTAGGCACTGAAGCTTTCTTT. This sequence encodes CASRLGTEAFF.

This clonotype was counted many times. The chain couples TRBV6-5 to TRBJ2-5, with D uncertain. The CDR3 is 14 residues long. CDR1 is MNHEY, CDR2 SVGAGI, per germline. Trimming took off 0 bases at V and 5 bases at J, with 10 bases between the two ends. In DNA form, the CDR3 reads TGTGCCAGCAGTTACTCTGATCCAACGGAGACCCAGTACTTC. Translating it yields CASSYSDPTETQYF.

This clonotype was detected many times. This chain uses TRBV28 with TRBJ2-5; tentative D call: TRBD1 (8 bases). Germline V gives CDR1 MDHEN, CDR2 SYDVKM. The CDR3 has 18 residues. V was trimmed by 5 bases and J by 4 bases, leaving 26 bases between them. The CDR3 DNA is TGTGCCAGCAGTGAACCCCCGAGGACAGGGAGGGCCCCAGAGACCCAGTACTTC. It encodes CASSEPPRTGRAPETQYF.

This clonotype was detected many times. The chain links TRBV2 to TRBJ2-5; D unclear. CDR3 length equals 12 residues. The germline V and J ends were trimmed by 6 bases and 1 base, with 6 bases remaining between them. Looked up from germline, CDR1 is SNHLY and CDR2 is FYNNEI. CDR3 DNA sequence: TGTGCCAGCAGCGACACCCAAGAGACCCAGTACTTC. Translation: CASSDTQETQYF.

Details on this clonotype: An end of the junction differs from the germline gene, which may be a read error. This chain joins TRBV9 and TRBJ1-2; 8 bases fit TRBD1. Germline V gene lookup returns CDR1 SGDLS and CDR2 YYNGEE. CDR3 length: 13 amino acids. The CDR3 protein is CAGSRRTGTDLTF. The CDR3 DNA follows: TGTGCCGGCAGCAGGCGGACAGGGACCGATCTCACCTTC.

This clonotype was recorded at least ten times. The CDR3 DNA reads as TGTGCCACACTCAGGGGAGACGAGCAGTACTTC. It translates to CATLRGDEQYF. The chain links TRBV28 to TRBJ2-7; D perhaps matches TRBD1 (6 bases). CDR3 length equals 11 residues. Germline CDR1 reads MDHEN; CDR2 reads SYDVKM. Deletions cut 10 bases from V and 5 bases from J, with 12 bases between.

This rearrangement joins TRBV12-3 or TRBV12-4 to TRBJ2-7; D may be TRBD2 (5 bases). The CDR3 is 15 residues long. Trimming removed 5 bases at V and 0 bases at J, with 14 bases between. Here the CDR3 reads CASSILRVASYEQYF. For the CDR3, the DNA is TGTGCCAGCAGTATCCTGCGGGTCGCCTCCTACGAGCAGTACTTC.

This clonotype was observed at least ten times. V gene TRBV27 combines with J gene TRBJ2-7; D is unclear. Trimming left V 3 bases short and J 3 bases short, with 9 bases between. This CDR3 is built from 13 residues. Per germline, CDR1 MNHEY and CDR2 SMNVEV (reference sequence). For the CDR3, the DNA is TGTGCCAGCAGTTTGAGAGTGGACTACGAGCAGTACTTC. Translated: CASSLRVDYEQYF.

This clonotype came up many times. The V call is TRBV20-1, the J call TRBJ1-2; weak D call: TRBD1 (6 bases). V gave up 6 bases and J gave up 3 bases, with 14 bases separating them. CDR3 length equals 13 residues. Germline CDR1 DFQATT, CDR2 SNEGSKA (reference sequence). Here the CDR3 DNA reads TGCAGTGCGATCCAGGGGCGATACTATGGCTACACCTTC. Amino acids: CSAIQGRYYGYTF.

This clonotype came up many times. CDR3 DNA sequence: TGTGCCAGCAGCCATCCAGGGGGTACTGAAGCTTTCTTT. This gives the protein CASSHPGGTEAFF. This chain uses TRBV27 with TRBJ1-1, with 7 bases identical to TRBD1. V shed 6 bases, J shed 5 bases, and the junction held 6 bases outside the gene matches. The CDR3 contains 13 residues. Germline CDR1 reads MNHEY; CDR2 reads SMNVEV (reference sequence).

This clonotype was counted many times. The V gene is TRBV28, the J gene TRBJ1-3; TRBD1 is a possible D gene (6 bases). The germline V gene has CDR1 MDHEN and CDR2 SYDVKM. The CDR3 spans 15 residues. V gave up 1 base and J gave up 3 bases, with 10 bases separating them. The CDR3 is CASSLSAGVGNTIYF. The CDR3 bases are TGTGCCAGCAGTTTATCGGCAGGGGTTGGAAACACCATATATTTT.

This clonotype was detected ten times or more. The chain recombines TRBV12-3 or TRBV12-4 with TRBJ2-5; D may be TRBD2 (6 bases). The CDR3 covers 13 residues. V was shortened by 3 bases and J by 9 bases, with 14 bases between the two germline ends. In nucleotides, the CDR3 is TGTGCCAGCAGTTTGGAGGGTCCTGGGGCCCAGTACTTC. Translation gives CASSLEGPGAQYF.

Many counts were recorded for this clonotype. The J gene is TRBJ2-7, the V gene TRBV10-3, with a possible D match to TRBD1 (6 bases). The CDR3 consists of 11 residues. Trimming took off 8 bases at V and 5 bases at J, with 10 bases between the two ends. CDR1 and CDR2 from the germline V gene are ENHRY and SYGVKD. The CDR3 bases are TGTGCCATCCATACAGGGCACGAGCAGTACTTC. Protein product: CAIHTGHEQYF.

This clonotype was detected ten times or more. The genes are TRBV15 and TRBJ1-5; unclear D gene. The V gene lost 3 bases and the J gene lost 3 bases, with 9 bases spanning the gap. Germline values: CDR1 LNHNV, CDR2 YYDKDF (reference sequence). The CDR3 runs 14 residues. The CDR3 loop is CATSSGRNNQPQHF. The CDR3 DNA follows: TGTGCCACCAGCAGCGGCAGGAACAATCAGCCCCAGCATTTT.

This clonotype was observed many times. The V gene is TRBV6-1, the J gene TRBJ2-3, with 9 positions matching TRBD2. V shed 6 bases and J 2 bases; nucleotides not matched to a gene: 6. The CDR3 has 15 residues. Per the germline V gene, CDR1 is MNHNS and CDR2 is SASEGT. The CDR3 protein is CASRRQRGVTDTQYF. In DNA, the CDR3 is TGTGCCAGCAGACGACAGCGGGGGGTCACAGATACGCAGTATTTT.

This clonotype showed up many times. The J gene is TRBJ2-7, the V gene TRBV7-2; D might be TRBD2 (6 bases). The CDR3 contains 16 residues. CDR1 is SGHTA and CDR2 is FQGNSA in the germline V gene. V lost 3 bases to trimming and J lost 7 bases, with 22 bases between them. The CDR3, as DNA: TGTGCCAGCAGCTTGGCGGAGTGGAGGGAAAAAAGGGAGCAGTACTTC. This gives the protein CASSLAEWREKREQYF.